A single sample gave rise to the 11 T cell receptor beta chains below, sequenced in a study of vaccination and CD4 T cells after COVID-19. CD4+ T cells that had been cultured provided DNA sequenced with the Oncomine TCR Beta short-read assay. One entry per CDR3 protein results from TCRdb running MiXCR on the PCR reads. The top ten hold roughly 27% of the sample, which has around 10,000 distinct CDR3 sequences, 66% seen once. Which antigens these TCRs recognize remains unknown. The treatment here: roughly ten-day PBMC culture with coronavirus spike peptide pools or control peptides (ViraFEST assay). The sequencing input was CD4+ T cells from blood, cultured in vitro. The receptors originated from a human donor who had recovered from COVID-19.

This sequence joins TRBV2 and TRBJ2-7; D is unclear. The CDR3 has 13 residues. The germline CDR1 and CDR2 sequences are SNHLY and FYNNEI. V lost 4 bases to trimming and J lost 6 bases, with 13 bases between them. The CDR3 nucleotides are TGTGCCAGCAGTGGATTGCTATCCGGCGAGCAGTACTTC. This sequence encodes CASSGLLSGEQYF.

The V gene is TRBV20-1, the J gene TRBJ2-7; the match to TRBD2 covers 10 bases. The V and J ends lost 1 base and 2 bases, in that order; junction bases with no gene match: 5. The CDR3 contains 15 residues. Germline loops: CDR1 DFQATT, CDR2 SNEGSKA (reference sequence). The CDR3 nucleotides read TGCAGTGCTAGAGTTAGCGGGGGGCCTCCCTACGAGCAGTACTTC. This sequence encodes CSARVSGGPPYEQYF.

The chain joins TRBV10-2 to TRBJ1-1; tentatively, D is TRBD1 (5 bases). The V end was cut by 6 bases, the J end by 4 bases, with 15 bases between. In germline, CDR1 is WSHSY, CDR2 SAAADI. The CDR3 is 14 residues long. DNA of the CDR3: TGCGCCAGCAGGAGGTCCGGGGGTGGCACTGAAGCTTTCTTT. Protein product: CASRRSGGGTEAFF.

The genes are TRBV19 and TRBJ1-2; 8 nucleotides line up with TRBD1. The CDR3 extends over 14 amino acids. The ends lost 6 bases at V and 3 bases at J; junction bases unmatched: 6. Germline V CDR1 and CDR2: LNHDA, SQIVND (reference sequence). The CDR3 bases are TGTGCCAGTAGCCCGGGACAGGCGTACTATGGCTACACCTTC. Protein product: CASSPGQAYYGYTF.

The chain joins TRBV20-1 to TRBJ1-2; D remains ambiguous. V was trimmed by 6 bases and J by 0 bases, leaving 14 bases between them. CDR3 length equals 14 residues. Germline V gives CDR1 DFQATT, CDR2 SNEGSKA (reference sequence). This CDR3 reads CSAFTGFPNYGYTF. For the CDR3, the DNA is TGCAGTGCCTTCACGGGATTCCCTAACTATGGCTACACCTTC.

Only one count was recorded for this clonotype. V is TRBV4-1 and J is TRBJ1-4; 11 nucleotides match TRBD1. Trimming cost V 3 bases and J 10 bases; bases outside gene matches: 7. CDR1 MGHRA and CDR2 YSYEKL come from the germline V gene. The length of the CDR3 is 15 residues. CDR3 in DNA: TGCGCCAGCAGCCATCTCCGGGACAGGGGGGGAAAACTGTTTTTT. Amino acid sequence: CASSHLRDRGGKLFF.

The genes are TRBV5-4 and TRBJ2-2, with TRBD2 matching 10 bases. Trimming at V came to 4 bases and at J to 6 bases, leaving 9 bases not matched to a gene. In germline, CDR1 is SGHNT, CDR2 YYREEE (reference sequence). The CDR3 is 16 amino acids. CDR3 DNA sequence: TGTGCCAGCAGCCGCGATAGCGGGGGGTTGGCCGGGGAGCTGTTTTTT. Amino acids: CASSRDSGGLAGELFF.

This clonotype was counted between two and nine times. The chain is built from TRBV5-4 and TRBJ1-2, with 7 bases fitting TRBD1. J gave up 3 bases and V 2 bases, and 4 bases lay outside the gene matches. CDR1 and CDR2 from the germline V gene are SGHNT and YYREEE (reference sequence). CDR3 length: 14 residues. The CDR3, as DNA: TGTGCCAGCAGCTTCGGGGGGACAGACTATGGCTACACCTTC. As protein: CASSFGGTDYGYTF.

The chain is built from TRBV6-2 or TRBV6-3 and TRBJ1-5; D ambiguous. Deletions cut 3 bases from V and 2 bases from J, with 11 bases between. CDR3 length: 15 residues. Germline V gives CDR1 MNHEY, CDR2 SVGEGT. The CDR3 region has the DNA TGTGCCAGCAGTTATTGGGGTTTCGGCAATCAGCCCCAGCATTTT. This gives the protein CASSYWGFGNQPQHF.

This chain joins TRBV9 and TRBJ1-1; D not certain. Trimming pared 3 bases from V and 8 bases from J, leaving 14 bases between. CDR1 is SGDLS and CDR2 is YYNGEE in the germline V gene. The CDR3 spans 13 residues. Here the CDR3 reads CASSAHGVGEAFF. DNA for the CDR3: TGTGCCAGCAGCGCCCATGGCGTCGGGGAAGCTTTCTTT.

This chain uses TRBV27 with TRBJ2-7; 10 bases agree with TRBD1. The CDR3 consists of 16 residues. V shed 0 bases, J shed 2 bases, and the junction held 4 bases outside the gene matches. Germline assignment: CDR1 MNHEY and CDR2 SMNVEV (reference sequence). CDR3 sequence: CASSLSGTGVPYEQYF. The DNA of the CDR3 is TGTGCCAGCAGTTTATCCGGGACAGGGGTTCCCTACGAGCAGTACTTC.